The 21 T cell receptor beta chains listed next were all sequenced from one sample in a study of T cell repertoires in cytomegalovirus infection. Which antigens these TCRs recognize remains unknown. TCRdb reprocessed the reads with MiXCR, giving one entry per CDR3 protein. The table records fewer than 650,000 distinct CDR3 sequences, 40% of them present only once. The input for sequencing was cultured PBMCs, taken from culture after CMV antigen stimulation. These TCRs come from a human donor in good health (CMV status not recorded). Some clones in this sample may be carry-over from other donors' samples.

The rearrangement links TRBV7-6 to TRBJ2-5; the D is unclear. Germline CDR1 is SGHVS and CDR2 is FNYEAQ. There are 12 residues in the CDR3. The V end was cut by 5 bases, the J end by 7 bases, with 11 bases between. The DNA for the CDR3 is TGTGCCAGCAGCCACGGACCGGGGACCCAGTACTTC. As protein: CASSHGPGTQYF.

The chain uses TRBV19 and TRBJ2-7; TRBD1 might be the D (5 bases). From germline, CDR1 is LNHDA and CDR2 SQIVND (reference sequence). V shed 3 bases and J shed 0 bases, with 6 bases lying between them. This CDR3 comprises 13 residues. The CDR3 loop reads CASSMTASYEQYF. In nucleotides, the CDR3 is TGTGCCAGTAGTATGACAGCCTCCTACGAGCAGTACTTC. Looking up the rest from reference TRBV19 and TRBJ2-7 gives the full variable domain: DGGITQSPKYLFRKEGQNVTLSCEQNLNHDAMYWYRQDPGQGLRLIYYSQIVNDFQKGDIAEGYSVSREKKESFPLTVTSAQKNPTAFYLCASSMTASYEQYFGPGTRLTVT.

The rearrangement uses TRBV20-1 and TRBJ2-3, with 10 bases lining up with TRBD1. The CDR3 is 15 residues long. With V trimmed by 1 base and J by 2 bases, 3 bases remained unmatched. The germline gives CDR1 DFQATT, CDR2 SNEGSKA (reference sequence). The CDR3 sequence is CSARGGQGTTDTQYF. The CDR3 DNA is TGCAGTGCTAGAGGGGGACAGGGGACCACAGATACGCAGTATTTT.

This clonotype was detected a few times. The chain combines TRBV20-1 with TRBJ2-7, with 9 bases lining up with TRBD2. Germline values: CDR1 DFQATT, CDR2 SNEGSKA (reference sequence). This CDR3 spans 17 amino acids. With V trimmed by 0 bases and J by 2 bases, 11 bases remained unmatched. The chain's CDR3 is CSAREKVAGVDPYEQYF. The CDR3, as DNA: TGCAGTGCTAGAGAGAAGGTAGCGGGGGTAGACCCCTACGAGCAGTACTTC.

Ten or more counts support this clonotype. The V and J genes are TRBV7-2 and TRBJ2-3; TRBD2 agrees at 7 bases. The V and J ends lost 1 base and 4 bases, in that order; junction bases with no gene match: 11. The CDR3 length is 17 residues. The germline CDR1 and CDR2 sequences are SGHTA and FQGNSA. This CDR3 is CASSLDPRAGFADTQYF. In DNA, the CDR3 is TGTGCCAGCAGCTTAGACCCACGAGCGGGATTTGCAGATACGCAGTATTTT. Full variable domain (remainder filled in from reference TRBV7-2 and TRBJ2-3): GAGVSQSPSNKVTEKGKDVELRCDPISGHTALYWYRQSLGQGLEFLIYFQGNSAPDKSGLPSDRFSAERTGGSVSTLTIQRTQQEDSAVYLCASSLDPRAGFADTQYFGPGTRLTVL.

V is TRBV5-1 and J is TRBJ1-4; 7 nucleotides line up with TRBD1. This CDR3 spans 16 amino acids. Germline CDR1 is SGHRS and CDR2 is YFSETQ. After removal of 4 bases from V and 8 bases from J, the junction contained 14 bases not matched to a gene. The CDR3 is CASSPRSRDRDEKLFF. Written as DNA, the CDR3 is TGCGCCAGCAGCCCACGCTCCCGGGACAGAGACGAAAAACTGTTTTTT.

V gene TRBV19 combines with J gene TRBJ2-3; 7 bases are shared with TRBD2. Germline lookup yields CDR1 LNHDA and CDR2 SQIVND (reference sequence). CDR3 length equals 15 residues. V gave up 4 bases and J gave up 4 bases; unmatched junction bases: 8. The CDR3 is CASSTTGGWPDTQYF. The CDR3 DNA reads TGTGCCAGTAGTACCACGGGGGGTTGGCCAGATACGCAGTATTTT.

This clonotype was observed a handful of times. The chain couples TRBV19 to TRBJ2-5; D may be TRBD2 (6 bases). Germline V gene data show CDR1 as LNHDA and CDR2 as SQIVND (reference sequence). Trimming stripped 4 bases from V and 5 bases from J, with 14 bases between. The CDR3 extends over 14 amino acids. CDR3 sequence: CASSRYGSSETQYF. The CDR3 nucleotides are TGTGCCAGTAGTAGGTACGGGAGTAGTGAGACCCAGTACTTC.

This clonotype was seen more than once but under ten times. The CDR3 loop is CASSLVWGSSYNEQFF. CDR3 nucleotide sequence: TGTGCCAGCAGCTTAGTGTGGGGGAGCTCCTACAATGAGCAGTTCTTC. The chain has TRBV11-2 and TRBJ2-1, with D perhaps being TRBD1 or TRBD2 (5 bases each). The length of the CDR3 is 16 residues. Germline loops: CDR1 SGHAT, CDR2 FQNNGV. The V gene lost 1 base and the J gene lost 0 bases, with 10 bases spanning the gap.

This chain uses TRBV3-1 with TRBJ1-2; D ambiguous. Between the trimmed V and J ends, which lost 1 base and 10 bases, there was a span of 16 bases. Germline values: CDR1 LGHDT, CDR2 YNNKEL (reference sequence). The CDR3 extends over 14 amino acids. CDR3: CASSQGFSPVDYTF. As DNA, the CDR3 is TGTGCCAGCAGCCAAGGGTTTTCCCCTGTGGACTACACCTTC.

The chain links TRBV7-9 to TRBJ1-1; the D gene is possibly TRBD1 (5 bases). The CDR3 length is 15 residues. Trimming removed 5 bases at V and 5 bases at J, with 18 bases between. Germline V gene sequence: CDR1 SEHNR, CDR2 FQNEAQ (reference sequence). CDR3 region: CASSTRVGGRTEAFF. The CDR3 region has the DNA TGTGCCAGCAGCACTAGGGTGGGGGGGAGGACTGAAGCTTTCTTT.

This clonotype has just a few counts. CDR3: CASSHGQSLNNEQFF. In DNA form, the CDR3 reads TGTGCCAGCAGCCACGGACAGTCTCTGAACAATGAGCAGTTCTTC. This chain uses TRBV11-2 with TRBJ2-1; possibly TRBD1 for D (6 bases). CDR3 size: 15 residues. Trimming removed 5 bases at V and 5 bases at J, with 16 bases between. Germline CDR1 is SGHAT and CDR2 is FQNNGV.

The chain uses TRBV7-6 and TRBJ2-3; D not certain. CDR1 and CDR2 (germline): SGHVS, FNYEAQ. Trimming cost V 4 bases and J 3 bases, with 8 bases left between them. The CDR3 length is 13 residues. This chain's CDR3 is CASSSRETDTQYF. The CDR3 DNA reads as TGTGCCAGCAGCTCGCGAGAGACAGATACGCAGTATTTT.

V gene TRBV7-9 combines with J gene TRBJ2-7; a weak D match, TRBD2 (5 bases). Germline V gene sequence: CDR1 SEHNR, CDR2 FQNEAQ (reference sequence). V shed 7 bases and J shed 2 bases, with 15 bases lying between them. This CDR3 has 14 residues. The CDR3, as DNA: TGTGCCAGCATCTCGACCGCGGGCCCCTACGAGCAGTACTTC. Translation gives CASISTAGPYEQYF.

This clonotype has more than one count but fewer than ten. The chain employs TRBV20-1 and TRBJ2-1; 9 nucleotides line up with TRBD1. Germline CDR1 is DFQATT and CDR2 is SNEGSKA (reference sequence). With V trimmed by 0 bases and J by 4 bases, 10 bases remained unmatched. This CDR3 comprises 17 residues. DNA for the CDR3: TGCAGTGCTAGAGATTTCGTCCCGGGACAGGGATACAATGAGCAGTTCTTC. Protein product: CSARDFVPGQGYNEQFF.

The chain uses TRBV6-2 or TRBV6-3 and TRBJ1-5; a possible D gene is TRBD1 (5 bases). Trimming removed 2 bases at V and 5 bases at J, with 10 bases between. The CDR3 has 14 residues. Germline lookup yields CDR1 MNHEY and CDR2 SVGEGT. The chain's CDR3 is CASSYGRVDQPQHF. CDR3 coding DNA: TGTGCCAGCAGTTACGGCAGGGTCGATCAGCCCCAGCATTTT.

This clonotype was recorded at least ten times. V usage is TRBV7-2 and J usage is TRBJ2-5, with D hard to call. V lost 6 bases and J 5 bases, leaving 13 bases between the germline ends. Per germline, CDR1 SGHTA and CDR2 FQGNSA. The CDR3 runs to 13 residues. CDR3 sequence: CASRFTGAETQYF. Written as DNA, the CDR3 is TGTGCCAGCAGATTCACCGGTGCGGAGACCCAGTACTTC.

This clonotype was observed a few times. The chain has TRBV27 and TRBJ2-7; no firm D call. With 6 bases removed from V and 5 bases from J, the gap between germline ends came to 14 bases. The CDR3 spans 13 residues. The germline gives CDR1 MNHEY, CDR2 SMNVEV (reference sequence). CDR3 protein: CASSPRGGNEQYF. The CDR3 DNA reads TGTGCCAGCAGCCCTCGTGGTGGCAACGAGCAGTACTTC.

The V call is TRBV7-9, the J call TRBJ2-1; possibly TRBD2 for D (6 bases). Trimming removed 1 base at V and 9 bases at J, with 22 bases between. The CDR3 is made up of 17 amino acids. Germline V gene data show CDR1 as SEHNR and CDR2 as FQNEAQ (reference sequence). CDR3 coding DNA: TGTGCCAGCAGCTTAGTGTACGGGAGTCACGGTGACGGTGAGCAGTTCTTC. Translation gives CASSLVYGSHGDGEQFF.

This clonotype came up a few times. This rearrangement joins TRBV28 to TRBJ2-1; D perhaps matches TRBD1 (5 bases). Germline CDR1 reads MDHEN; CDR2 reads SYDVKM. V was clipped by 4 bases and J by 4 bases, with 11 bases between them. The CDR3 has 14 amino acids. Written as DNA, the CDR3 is TGTGCCAGCAGTTCCCTCAACAGGTACAATGAGCAGTTCTTC. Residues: CASSSLNRYNEQFF. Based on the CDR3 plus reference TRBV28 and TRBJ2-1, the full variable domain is DVKVTQSSRYLVKRTGEKVFLECVQDMDHENMFWYRQDPGLGLRLIYFSYDVKMKEKGDIPEGYSVSREKKERFSLILESASTNQTSMYLCASSSLNRYNEQFFGPGTRLTVL.

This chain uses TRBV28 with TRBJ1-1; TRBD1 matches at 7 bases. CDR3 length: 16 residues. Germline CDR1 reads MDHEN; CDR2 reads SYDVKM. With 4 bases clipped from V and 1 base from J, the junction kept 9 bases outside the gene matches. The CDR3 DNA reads TGTGCCAGCAGTTCAAGACAGGGAATAGAGAACACTGAAGCTTTCTTT. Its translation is CASSSRQGIENTEAFF.